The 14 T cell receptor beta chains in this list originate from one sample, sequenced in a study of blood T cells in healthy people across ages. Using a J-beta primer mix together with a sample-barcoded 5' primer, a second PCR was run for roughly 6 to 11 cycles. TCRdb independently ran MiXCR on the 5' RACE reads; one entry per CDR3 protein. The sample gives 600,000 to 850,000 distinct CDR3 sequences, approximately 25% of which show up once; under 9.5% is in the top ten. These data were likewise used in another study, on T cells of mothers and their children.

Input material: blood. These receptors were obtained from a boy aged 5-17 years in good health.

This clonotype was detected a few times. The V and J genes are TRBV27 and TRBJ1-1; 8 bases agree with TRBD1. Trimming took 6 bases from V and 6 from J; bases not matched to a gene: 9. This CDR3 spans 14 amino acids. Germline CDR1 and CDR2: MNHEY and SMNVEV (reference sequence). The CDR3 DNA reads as TGTGCCAGCAGGACAGGGGTGCCGGAGGCTGAAGCTTTCTTT. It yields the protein CASRTGVPEAEAFF.

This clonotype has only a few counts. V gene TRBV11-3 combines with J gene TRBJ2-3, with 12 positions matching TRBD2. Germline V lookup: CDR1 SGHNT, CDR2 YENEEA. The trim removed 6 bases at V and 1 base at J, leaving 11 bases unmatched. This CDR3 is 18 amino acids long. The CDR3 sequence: CASSPHPWTSGGTDTQYF. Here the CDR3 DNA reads TGTGCCAGCAGTCCCCACCCCTGGACTAGCGGGGGCACAGATACGCAGTATTTT.

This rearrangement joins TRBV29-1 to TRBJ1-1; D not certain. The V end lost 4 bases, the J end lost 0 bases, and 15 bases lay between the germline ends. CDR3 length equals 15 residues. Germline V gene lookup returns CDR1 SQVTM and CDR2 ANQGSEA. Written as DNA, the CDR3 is TGCAGCGTTGCATATCCGGAAAGGGTGAACACTGAAGCTTTCTTT. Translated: CSVAYPERVNTEAFF.

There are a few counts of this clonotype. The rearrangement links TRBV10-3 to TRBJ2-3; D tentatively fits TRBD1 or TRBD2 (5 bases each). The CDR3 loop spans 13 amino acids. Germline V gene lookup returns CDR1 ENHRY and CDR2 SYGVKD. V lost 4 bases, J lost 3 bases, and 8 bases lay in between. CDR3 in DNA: TGTGCCATCAGTGGAGGGGCTACAGATACGCAGTATTTT. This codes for CAISGGATDTQYF.

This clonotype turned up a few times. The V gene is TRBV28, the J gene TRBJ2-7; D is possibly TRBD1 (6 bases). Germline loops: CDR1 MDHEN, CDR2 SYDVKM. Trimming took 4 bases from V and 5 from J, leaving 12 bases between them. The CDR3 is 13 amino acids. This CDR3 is CASSWLGADEQYF. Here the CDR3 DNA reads TGTGCCAGCAGTTGGCTGGGGGCGGACGAGCAGTACTTC.

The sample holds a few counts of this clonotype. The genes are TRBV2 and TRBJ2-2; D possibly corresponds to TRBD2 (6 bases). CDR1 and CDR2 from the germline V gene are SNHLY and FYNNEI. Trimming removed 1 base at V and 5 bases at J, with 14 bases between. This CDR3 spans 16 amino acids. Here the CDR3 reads CASSEGGRWRTGELFF. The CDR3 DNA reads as TGTGCCAGCAGTGAAGGGGGGAGGTGGAGGACCGGGGAGCTGTTTTTT.

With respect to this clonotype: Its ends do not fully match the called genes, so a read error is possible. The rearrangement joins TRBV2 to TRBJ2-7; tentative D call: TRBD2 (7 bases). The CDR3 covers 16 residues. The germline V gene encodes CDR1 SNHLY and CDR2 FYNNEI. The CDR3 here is CVSTEGLFGGLREQYF. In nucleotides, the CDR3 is TGTGTCAGCACCGAGGGACTTTTCGGGGGGCTGAGGGAGCAGTACTTC.

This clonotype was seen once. CDR3 residues: CASSQDSRGRGGYTF. Here the CDR3 DNA reads TGCGCCAGCAGCCAAGATTCCAGGGGGCGAGGAGGCTACACCTTC. The genes are TRBV4-3 and TRBJ1-2; 8 bases map to TRBD1. The germline gives CDR1 LGHNA, CDR2 YSLEER. V shed 0 bases and J 8 bases; nucleotides not matched to a gene: 8. The CDR3 contains 15 residues.

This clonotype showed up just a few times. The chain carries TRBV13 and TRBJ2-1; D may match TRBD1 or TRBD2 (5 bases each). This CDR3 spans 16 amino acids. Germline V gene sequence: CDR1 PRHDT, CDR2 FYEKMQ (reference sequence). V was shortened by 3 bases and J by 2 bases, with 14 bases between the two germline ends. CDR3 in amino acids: CASSFRDRGPYNEQFF. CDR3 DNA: TGTGCCAGCAGCTTCAGGGACCGGGGACCCTACAATGAGCAGTTCTTC.

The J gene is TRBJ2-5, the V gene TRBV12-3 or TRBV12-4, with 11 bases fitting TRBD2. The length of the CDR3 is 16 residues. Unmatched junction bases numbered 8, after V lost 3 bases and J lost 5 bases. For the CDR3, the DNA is TGTGCCAGCAGTTTGACTAGCGGGAAATTGGGGGAGACCCAGTACTTC. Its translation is CASSLTSGKLGETQYF.

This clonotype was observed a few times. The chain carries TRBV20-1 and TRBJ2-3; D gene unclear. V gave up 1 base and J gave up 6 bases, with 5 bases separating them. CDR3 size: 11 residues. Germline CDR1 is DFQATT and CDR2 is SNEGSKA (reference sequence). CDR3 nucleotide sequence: TGCAGTGCTAGAGTCAAGGATACGCAGTATTTT. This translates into CSARVKDTQYF.

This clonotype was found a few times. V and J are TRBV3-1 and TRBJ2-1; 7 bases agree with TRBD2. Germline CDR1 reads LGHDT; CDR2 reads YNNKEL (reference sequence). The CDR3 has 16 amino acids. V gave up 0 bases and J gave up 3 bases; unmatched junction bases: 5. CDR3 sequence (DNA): TGTGCCAGCAGCCAAGATCCGGGAGGCTTCTACAATGAGCAGTTCTTC. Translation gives CASSQDPGGFYNEQFF.

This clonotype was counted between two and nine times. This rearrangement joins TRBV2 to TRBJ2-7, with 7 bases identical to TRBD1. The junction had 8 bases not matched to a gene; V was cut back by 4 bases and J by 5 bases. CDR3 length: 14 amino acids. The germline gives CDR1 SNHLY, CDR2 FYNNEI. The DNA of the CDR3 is TGTGCCAGCAGTGCCCGACAGGGTCTGGACGAGCAGTACTTC. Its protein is CASSARQGLDEQYF.

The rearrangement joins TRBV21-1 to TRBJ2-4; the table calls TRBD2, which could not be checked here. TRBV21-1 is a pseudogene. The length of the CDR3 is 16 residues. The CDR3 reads CASSNETGENKNIQYF. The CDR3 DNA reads TGTGCCAGCAGCAATGAGACGGGAGAGAACAAAAACATTCAGTACTTC.